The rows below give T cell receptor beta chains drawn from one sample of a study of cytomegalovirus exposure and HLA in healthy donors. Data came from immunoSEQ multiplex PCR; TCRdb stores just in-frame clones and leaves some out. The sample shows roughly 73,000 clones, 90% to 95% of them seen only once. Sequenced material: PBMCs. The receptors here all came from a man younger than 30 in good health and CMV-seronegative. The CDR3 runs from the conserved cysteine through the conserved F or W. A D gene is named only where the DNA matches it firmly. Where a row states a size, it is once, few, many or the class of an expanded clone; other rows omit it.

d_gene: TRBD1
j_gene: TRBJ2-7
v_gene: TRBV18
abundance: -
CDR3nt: TGTGCCAGCTCACCAGGGACAGGGGAAGAGCAGTACTTC
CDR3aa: CASSPGTGEEQYF

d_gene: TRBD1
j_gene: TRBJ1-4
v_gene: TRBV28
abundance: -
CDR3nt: TGTGCCAGCAGTGCAACCGGGACAGGGTTAGGTGAAAAACTGTTTTTT
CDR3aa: CASSATGTGLGEKLFF

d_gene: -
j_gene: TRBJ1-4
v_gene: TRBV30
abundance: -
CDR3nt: TGTGCCAGCTACAGGGCGAGGGGTGAAAAACTGTTTTTT
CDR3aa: CASYRARGEKLFF

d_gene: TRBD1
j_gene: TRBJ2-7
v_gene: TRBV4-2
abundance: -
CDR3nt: TGTGCCAGCAGCCAAGACAGGGGGAACGAGCAGTACTTC
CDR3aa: CASSQDRGNEQYF

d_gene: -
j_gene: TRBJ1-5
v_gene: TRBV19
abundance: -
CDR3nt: TGTGCCAGTAGTAAATACAGGGTAGGGCAGCCCCAGCATTTT
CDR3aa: CASSKYRVGQPQHF

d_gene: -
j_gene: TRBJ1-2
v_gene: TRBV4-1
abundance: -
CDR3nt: TGCGCCAGCAGCCAAGATAAGGCCGCAGACAGGATGTATGGCTACACCTTC
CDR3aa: CASSQDKAADRMYGYTF

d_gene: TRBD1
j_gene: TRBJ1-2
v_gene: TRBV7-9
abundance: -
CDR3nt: TGTGCCAGCAGCTCTCTGGACAGGGGTTACTATGGCTACACCTTC
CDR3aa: CASSSLDRGYYGYTF

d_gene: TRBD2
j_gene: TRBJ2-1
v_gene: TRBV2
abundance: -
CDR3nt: TGTGCCAGCAGTAGAACGGGACTAGCGGGGGGGCCAGTTGAGCAGTTCTTC
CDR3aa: CASSRTGLAGGPVEQFF

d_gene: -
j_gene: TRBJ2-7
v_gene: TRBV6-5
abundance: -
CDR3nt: TGTGCCAGCAGTTACAGCACGGGGGGCCCTATCTACGAGCAGTACTTC
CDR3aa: CASSYSTGGPIYEQYF

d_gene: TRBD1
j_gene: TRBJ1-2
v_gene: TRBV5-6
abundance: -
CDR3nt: TGTGCCAGCAGCAACACAATGACAGGGGCCATCTATGGCTACACCTTC
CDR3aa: CASSNTMTGAIYGYTF

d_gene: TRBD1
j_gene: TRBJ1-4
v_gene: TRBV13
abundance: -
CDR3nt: TGTGCCAGCAGCTTAGTAGAAACAGGGGTTAATGAAAAACTGTTTTTT
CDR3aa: CASSLVETGVNEKLFF

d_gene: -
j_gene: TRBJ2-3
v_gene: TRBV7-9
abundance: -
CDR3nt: TGTGCCAGCAGCCCCCTGGCGGGGCCGGCAGATACGCAGTATTTT
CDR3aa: CASSPLAGPADTQYF

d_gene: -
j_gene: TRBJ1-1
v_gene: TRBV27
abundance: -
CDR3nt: TGTGCCAGCAGTTTTCGTCCGGGGGTAAATGGTGAAGCTTTCTTT
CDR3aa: CASSFRPGVNGEAFF

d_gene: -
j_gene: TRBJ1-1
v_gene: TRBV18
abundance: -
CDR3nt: TGTGCCAGCTCACCATCGGCCAGACACATGAACACTGAAGCTTTCTTT
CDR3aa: CASSPSARHMNTEAFF

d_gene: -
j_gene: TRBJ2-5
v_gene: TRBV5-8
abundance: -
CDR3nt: TGTGCCAGCAGCTTGGGTATGGTGGCCCCGGGGACCCAGTACTTC
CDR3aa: CASSLGMVAPGTQYF

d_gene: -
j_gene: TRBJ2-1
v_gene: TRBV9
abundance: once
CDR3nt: TGTGCCAGCAGCACCTCGACGGGGAGCTCCTACAATGAGCAGTTCTTC
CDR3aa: CASSTSTGSSYNEQFF

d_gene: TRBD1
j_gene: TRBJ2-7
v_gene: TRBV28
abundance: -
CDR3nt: TGTGCCAGCAGCTTCGGGACAGGGGGTCCCTACGAGCAGTACTTC
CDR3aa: CASSFGTGGPYEQYF

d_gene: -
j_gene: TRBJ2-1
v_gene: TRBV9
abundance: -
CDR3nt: TGTGCCAGCAGCGTAGCAGGCACAGGCGGGAAAGAAATCTTC
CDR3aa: CASSVAGTGGKEIF

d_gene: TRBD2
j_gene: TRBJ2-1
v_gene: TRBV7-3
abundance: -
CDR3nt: TGTGCCAGCAGCTTAGGGGAGGGAGAGCAGTTCTTC
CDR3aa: CASSLGEGEQFF

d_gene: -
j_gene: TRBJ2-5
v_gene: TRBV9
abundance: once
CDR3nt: TGTGCCAGCAGCCCAACGACTGGGGGGGCTGGGGAGACCCAGTACTTC
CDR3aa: CASSPTTGGAGETQYF

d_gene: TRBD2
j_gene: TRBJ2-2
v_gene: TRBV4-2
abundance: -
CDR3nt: TGTGCCAGCAGCCCACCATCGGGACTAGCGGCTGGGGAGCTGTTTTTT
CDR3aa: CASSPPSGLAAGELFF

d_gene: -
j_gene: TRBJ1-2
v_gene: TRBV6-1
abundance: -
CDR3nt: TGTGCCAGCAGTCAGACAGGCATACCCTATGGCTACACCTTC
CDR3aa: CASSQTGIPYGYTF

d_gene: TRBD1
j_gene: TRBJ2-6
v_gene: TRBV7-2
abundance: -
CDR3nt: TGTGCCAGCAGCTTAGGGACAGGGGCCGGGGCCAACGTCCTGACTTTC
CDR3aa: CASSLGTGAGANVLTF

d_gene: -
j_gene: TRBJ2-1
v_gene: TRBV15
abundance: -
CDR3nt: TGTGCCACCAGCAGAGAGAACCCAGCGAGCTCCTACAATGAGCAGTTCTTC
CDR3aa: CATSRENPASSYNEQFF